This TCR beta chain was retrieved from a study of blood T cell repertoires in COVID-19. Per the authors' pipeline: The assay estimated nucleated cells by amplifying reference gene primers. Sequenced by immunoSEQ multiplex PCR; TCRdb stores in-frame clones only, minus some. V and J calls and clone size are given by that table; D and trimming were obtained from the DNA. Of about 140,000 clones in the sample, around 89% were seen once. The germline V gene encodes CDR1 SNHLY and CDR2 FYNNEI. This CDR3 is 15 amino acids long. V lost 5 bases and J 0 bases, leaving 11 bases between the germline ends. This TCR was recovered from a human donor with COVID-19, enrolled during active disease. The donor label of this sample is uncertain. Sample: peripheral blood. The V call is TRBV2, the J call TRBJ2-1, with D perhaps matching TRBD1 (6 bases). Here the CDR3 reads CASSTGISSYNEQFF. CDR3 nucleotide sequence: TGTGCCAGCAGTACAGGGATAAGCTCCTACAATGAGCAGTTCTTC.